The 17 T cell receptor beta chains reported below all come from one sample, sequenced in a study of blood T cell repertoires in COVID-19. Method: immunoSEQ multiplex PCR; TCRdb's copy keeps in-frame clones and lacks some. The sample has 55,000 to 85,000 clones, around 80% seen once. The specimen was peripheral blood. The source is a man in his 60s with active or convalescent COVID-19.

This clone has just a few counts. This chain connects TRBV2 to TRBJ2-3; 11 positions agree with TRBD2. The CDR3 contains 14 residues. V shed 8 bases and J 6 bases; nucleotides not matched to a gene: 7. Per the germline V gene, CDR1 is SNHLY and CDR2 is FYNNEI. CDR3 protein: CASSVAGGRDTQYF. The DNA of the CDR3 is TGTGCCAGCTCTGTAGCGGGGGGGAGGGATACGCAGTATTTT.

This clone has a single count. The chain carries TRBV2 and TRBJ2-3; 10 nucleotides align to TRBD2. The CDR3 totals 15 residues. CDR1 SNHLY and CDR2 FYNNEI come from the germline V gene. With V trimmed by 6 bases and J by 3 bases, 6 bases remained unmatched. CDR3 residues: CASRGQAGGTDTQYF. Written as DNA, the CDR3 is TGTGCCAGCAGGGGCCAAGCGGGGGGGACAGATACGCAGTATTTT. The full variable domain, its missing parts supplied by reference TRBV2 and TRBJ2-3, is EPEVTQTPSHQVTQMGQEVILRCVPISNHLYFYWYRQILGQKVEFLVSFYNNEISEKSEIFDDQFSVERPDGSNFTLKIRSTKLEDSAMYFCASRGQAGGTDTQYFGPGTRLTVL.

The CDR3 region is CAWSRGPSRETQYF. CDR3 nucleotide sequence: TGTGCCTGGAGTAGGGGCCCCTCAAGGGAGACCCAGTACTTC. The chain has TRBV30 and TRBJ2-5, with D perhaps matching TRBD1 (5 bases). This CDR3 has 14 amino acids. CDR1 and CDR2 (germline): GTSNPN, SVGIG (reference sequence). The ends were cut back, 2 bases at V and 5 bases at J, with 15 bases in the middle.

The chain uses TRBV5-5 and TRBJ1-1; no reliable D call. The V and J ends lost 3 bases and 0 bases respectively, with 9 bases between them. The germline CDR1 and CDR2 sequences are SGHKS and YYEKEE (reference sequence). The length of the CDR3 is 14 residues. This CDR3 is CASSSWGVNTEAFF. The CDR3 DNA sequence: TGTGCCAGCAGCTCATGGGGAGTGAACACTGAAGCTTTCTTT.

The chain couples TRBV7-6 to TRBJ1-1; D is unresolved. This CDR3 has 13 residues. The V end was cut by 2 bases, the J end by 4 bases, with 8 bases between. Germline assignment: CDR1 SGHVS and CDR2 FNYEAQ. The DNA for the CDR3 is TGTGCCAGCAGCTTACTAGGTACCACTGAAGCTTTCTTT. This translates into CASSLLGTTEAFF.

The chain is built from TRBV27 and TRBJ1-2; a possible D gene is TRBD1 (5 bases). The CDR3 runs to 13 residues. Germline V gene sequence: CDR1 MNHEY, CDR2 SMNVEV (reference sequence). The V end was cut by 0 bases, the J end by 5 bases, with 7 bases between. CDR3 amino acids: CASSLSGGYGYTF. The CDR3 DNA is TGTGCCAGCAGTTTATCTGGGGGGTATGGCTACACCTTC.

The V gene is TRBV6-2 or TRBV6-3, the J gene TRBJ1-5; D perhaps matches TRBD1 (6 bases). The germline V and J ends were trimmed by 6 bases and 6 bases, with 15 bases remaining between them. There are 14 residues in the CDR3. The germline CDR1 and CDR2 sequences are MNHEY and SVGEGT. CDR3 sequence: CASSPNRERQPQHF. The DNA for the CDR3 is TGTGCCAGCAGCCCCAACAGGGAACGTCAGCCCCAGCATTTT.

V gene TRBV3-1 (or the pseudogene TRBV3-2) combines with J gene TRBJ2-3, with D uncertain. CDR1 and CDR2 (germline): LGHDT, YNNKEL (reference sequence). Trimming removed 1 base at V and 2 bases at J, with 19 bases between. This CDR3 comprises 18 residues. This CDR3 is CASSQGISGPHPTDTQYF. As DNA, the CDR3 is TGTGCCAGCAGCCAAGGGATCTCAGGTCCACACCCCACAGATACGCAGTATTTT.

V and J are TRBV18 and TRBJ2-7; D might be TRBD2 (5 bases). Trimming removed 4 bases at V and 5 bases at J, with 15 bases between. The CDR3 contains 14 residues. Germline V gene lookup returns CDR1 KGHSH and CDR2 LQKENI. The CDR3 region is CASSRGIGGDEQYF. Here the CDR3 DNA reads TGTGCCAGCTCACGCGGCATCGGAGGTGACGAGCAGTACTTC.

V usage is TRBV4-1 and J usage is TRBJ1-1; a weak D match, TRBD1 (5 bases). The V gene's germline CDR1 is MGHRA and CDR2 YSYEKL. This CDR3 comprises 14 residues. Trimming pared 2 bases from V and 6 bases from J, leaving 13 bases between. CDR3 residues: CASSQITSGSEAFF. The CDR3 coding sequence is TGCGCCAGCAGCCAAATTACATCAGGGTCTGAAGCTTTCTTT.

This clone was counted between two and nine times. V usage is TRBV2 and J usage is TRBJ1-6; TRBD1 might be the D (6 bases). Germline assignment: CDR1 SNHLY and CDR2 FYNNEI. There are 12 residues in the CDR3. Trimming removed 7 bases from V and 7 bases from J, with 8 bases in between. CDR3 residues: CASITGNSPLHF. CDR3 nucleotide sequence: TGTGCCAGCATAACAGGGAATTCACCCCTCCACTTT.

In this sample, this clone turned up once. V usage is TRBV7-3 and J usage is TRBJ2-3; TRBD1 is a possible D gene (6 bases). The V gene lost 5 bases and the J gene lost 3 bases, with 9 bases spanning the gap. The CDR3 totals 13 residues. Germline V gives CDR1 SGHTA, CDR2 FQGTGA. The CDR3: CASSPRGTDTQYF. CDR3 DNA: TGTGCCAGCAGCCCCAGGGGAACAGATACGCAGTATTTT. Drawing the rest from reference TRBV7-3 and TRBJ2-3, the complete variable domain is GAGVSQTPSNKVTEKGKYVELRCDPISGHTALYWYRQSLGQGPEFLIYFQGTGAADDSGLPNDRFFAVRPEGSVSTLKIQRTERGDSAVYLCASSPRGTDTQYFGPGTRLTVL.

The gene calls are TRBV2 and TRBJ2-7; D gene ambiguous. Germline V gene lookup returns CDR1 SNHLY and CDR2 FYNNEI. V lost 4 bases, J lost 4 bases, and 5 bases lay in between. The length of the CDR3 is 11 residues. The CDR3 sequence: CASSARYEQYF. Here the CDR3 DNA reads TGTGCCAGCAGTGCGAGGTACGAGCAGTACTTC.

The rearrangement uses TRBV7-2 and TRBJ2-3; a possible D gene is TRBD1 (6 bases). V dropped 5 bases and J dropped 2 bases, with 14 bases sitting between them. There are 15 residues in the CDR3. CDR1 is SGHTA and CDR2 is FQGNSA in the germline V gene. CDR3 sequence reads: CASSPAGTNTDTQYF. DNA for the CDR3: TGTGCCAGCAGCCCAGCTGGGACAAACACAGATACGCAGTATTTT.

The chain is built from TRBV28 and TRBJ1-1, with D perhaps TRBD1 (5 bases). The CDR3 is 14 residues long. Germline CDR1 reads MDHEN; CDR2 reads SYDVKM. V shed 6 bases and J shed 5 bases, with 16 bases lying between them. The CDR3 region has the DNA TGTGCCAGCAGCCTGGCGTGGGGGGGGACTGAAGCTTTCTTT. This sequence encodes CASSLAWGGTEAFF.

The chain carries TRBV28 and TRBJ2-7; D not resolved. The CDR3 consists of 15 residues. The germline CDR1 and CDR2 sequences are MDHEN and SYDVKM. The germline V and J ends were trimmed by 5 bases and 0 bases, with 14 bases remaining between them. Written as DNA, the CDR3 is TGTGCCAGCAGTCCGCTTGTTGGTAGCTCCTACGAGCAGTACTTC. Amino acid sequence: CASSPLVGSSYEQYF. The full variable domain, with the rest looked up from reference TRBV28 and TRBJ2-7, is DVKVTQSSRYLVKRTGEKVFLECVQDMDHENMFWYRQDPGLGLRLIYFSYDVKMKEKGDIPEGYSVSREKKERFSLILESASTNQTSMYLCASSPLVGSSYEQYFGPGTRLTVT.

The J gene is TRBJ2-1, the V gene TRBV5-6, with D tentatively TRBD1 (7 bases). Trimming left V 1 base short and J 4 bases short, with 21 bases between. This CDR3 comprises 18 residues. Germline CDR1 SGHDT, CDR2 YYEEEE. CDR3 bases: TGTGCCAGCAGCTTGATCTGGGTGAGGACAGGACTATACAATGAGCAGTTCTTC. Translated, it gives CASSLIWVRTGLYNEQFF.